Below are 19 T cell receptor beta chains sequenced from a single sample in a study of naive and memory T cell subsets. Two oligonucleotides, mixed equimolar, formed the beta constant-region primer covering TRBC1 and TRBC2. In TCRdb, the UMI-ligation and nested PCR reads were re-called with MiXCR into one record per CDR3 protein. Of some 100,000 distinct CDR3 sequences in the sample, 7% to 8% were seen once. Sequencing input: central memory CD4+ T cells from blood. Source of these receptors: a human donor in good health.

There are many counts of this clonotype. V usage is TRBV6-6 and J usage is TRBJ1-2, with 8 nucleotides matching TRBD1. J gave up 8 bases and V 2 bases, and 13 bases lay outside the gene matches. This CDR3 comprises 16 residues. Germline V gene lookup returns CDR1 MNHNY and CDR2 SVGAGI (reference sequence). DNA for the CDR3: TGTGCCAGCAGTTACCCTGGACAGGGCGGACAATGGGGCTACACCTTC. Translating gives CASSYPGQGGQWGYTF.

This chain joins TRBV5-1 and TRBJ2-1; D gene uncertain. V gave up 2 bases and J gave up 0 bases, with 9 bases separating them. The V gene's germline CDR1 is SGHRS and CDR2 YFSETQ. The CDR3 has 15 residues. CDR3: CASSFFGASYNEQFF. The CDR3, as DNA: TGCGCCAGCAGCTTCTTCGGTGCCTCCTACAATGAGCAGTTCTTC.

This clonotype was picked up a small number of times. In nucleotides, the CDR3 is TGTGCCAGCAGCCAACAGGACAGAACCTACAATGAGCAGTTCTTC. This encodes CASSQQDRTYNEQFF. The chain combines TRBV14 with TRBJ2-1; a possible D gene is TRBD1 (6 bases). CDR3 length: 15 residues. Looked up from germline, CDR1 is SGHDN and CDR2 is FVKESK. Trimming cost V 2 bases and J 2 bases, with 10 bases left between them.

The J gene is TRBJ1-6, the V gene TRBV10-3, with 8 bases fitting TRBD1. Germline V CDR1 and CDR2: ENHRY, SYGVKD. The CDR3 sequence is 16 residues long. V lost 3 bases, J lost 5 bases, and 6 bases stayed unmatched. The CDR3 reads CAISDSWDRNNSPLHF. The CDR3 DNA reads TGTGCCATCAGTGATAGTTGGGACAGGAATAATTCACCCCTCCACTTT.

In this sample, this clonotype turned up a few times. This chain uses TRBV12-3 or TRBV12-4 with TRBJ2-5; 7 bases are a match to TRBD2. CDR3 length: 13 amino acids. V lost 5 bases to trimming and J lost 4 bases; unmatched junction nucleotides: 4. This CDR3 is CASSRDYRETQYF. The CDR3 nucleotides are TGTGCCAGCAGTAGGGACTATCGAGAGACCCAGTACTTC.

This clonotype turned up a few times. This chain joins TRBV5-1 and TRBJ1-1, with TRBD1 matching over 10 bases. The CDR3 length is 14 residues. Germline trimming cut 7 bases from V and 3 bases from J; bases unmatched to any gene: 6. Per the germline V gene, CDR1 is SGHRS and CDR2 is YFSETQ. The CDR3 nucleotides read TGCGCCAGCTTAAGGACAGGGGGAGACACTGAAGCTTTCTTT. Translated, it gives CASLRTGGDTEAFF.

The V and J genes are TRBV24-1 and TRBJ2-2; D perhaps matches TRBD2 (5 bases). V lost 2 bases and J 2 bases, leaving 11 bases between the germline ends. This CDR3 spans 16 amino acids. CDR1 and CDR2 (germline): KGHDR, SFDVKD. CDR3 protein: CATSDSGLTNTGELFF. The CDR3, as DNA: TGTGCCACCAGTGATTCCGGACTGACAAACACCGGGGAGCTGTTTTTT.

This clonotype came up many times. The rearrangement joins TRBV5-4 to TRBJ2-3, with a tentative D call TRBD2 (5 bases). The CDR3 length is 13 residues. Germline values: CDR1 SGHNT, CDR2 YYREEE (reference sequence). V was trimmed by 5 bases and J by 5 bases, leaving 12 bases between them. This CDR3 is CASRPGLIDTQYF. The CDR3 coding sequence is TGTGCCAGCAGACCAGGACTGATAGATACGCAGTATTTT.

This clonotype has only a few counts. The rearrangement joins TRBV14 to TRBJ2-3, with 10 positions matching TRBD1. There are 17 residues in the CDR3. V was pared by 4 bases and J by 5 bases, with 12 bases of the junction left unmatched. Germline CDR1 reads SGHDN; CDR2 reads FVKESK. The CDR3 loop reads CASSRARQGARGDTQYF. CDR3 bases: TGTGCCAGCAGCCGCGCCCGACAGGGGGCAAGAGGAGATACGCAGTATTTT.

Within the sample, this clonotype is medium-sized. The chain is built from TRBV4-3 and TRBJ1-2; D remains ambiguous. The germline CDR1 and CDR2 sequences are LGHNA and YSLEER. Between the trimmed V and J ends, which lost 0 bases and 4 bases, there was a span of 9 bases. This CDR3 comprises 14 residues. CDR3 DNA: TGCGCCAGCAGCCAAGACAGGCGTTCCTATGGCTACACCTTC. Translating gives CASSQDRRSYGYTF.

This clonotype has more than one count but fewer than ten. This chain links TRBV11-2 with TRBJ2-7; D remains ambiguous. The CDR3 is made up of 13 amino acids. The ends were cut back, 5 bases at V and 2 bases at J, with 10 bases in the middle. Germline CDR1 reads SGHAT; CDR2 reads FQNNGV. Written as DNA, the CDR3 is TGTGCCAGCAGCCCATCATTCGCCTACGAGCAGTACTTC. It specifies CASSPSFAYEQYF.

The genes are TRBV9 and TRBJ2-5, with TRBD2 identical over 10 bases. Germline-derived CDR1 and CDR2 are SGDLS and YYNGEE. This CDR3 is 17 amino acids long. V was clipped by 4 bases and J by 2 bases; unmatched bases: 11. In DNA form, the CDR3 reads TGTGCCAGCAGCCCACCAAGGACTAGCGGACGACAAGAGACCCAGTACTTC. It yields the protein CASSPPRTSGRQETQYF.

This clonotype was seen ten or more times. The chain's CDR3 is CASSTGQGFQAFF. In DNA form, the CDR3 reads TGTGCCAGCAGCACGGGACAGGGGTTCCAAGCTTTCTTT. The J gene is TRBJ1-1, the V gene TRBV6-2 or TRBV6-3; 10 bases fit TRBD1. The CDR3 has 13 amino acids. With 6 bases clipped from V and 9 bases from J, the junction kept 7 bases outside the gene matches. Germline V gene data show CDR1 as MNHEY and CDR2 as SVGEGT.

This clonotype was detected many times. This rearrangement joins TRBV4-2 to TRBJ2-2, with TRBD1 identical over 7 bases. The CDR3 consists of 17 residues. From germline, CDR1 is LGHNA and CDR2 YNFKEQ. The junction had 8 bases not matched to a gene; V was cut back by 2 bases and J by 2 bases. The CDR3 sequence is CASSQRPGQRNTGELFF. CDR3 in DNA: TGTGCCAGCAGCCAACGACCGGGACAGAGAAACACCGGGGAGCTGTTTTTT.

This clonotype was observed at least ten times. The rearrangement joins TRBV20-1 to TRBJ1-1; D perhaps matches TRBD1 (6 bases). This CDR3 region has 22 residues. From germline, CDR1 is DFQATT and CDR2 SNEGSKA (reference sequence). V shed 1 base and J shed 11 bases, with 44 bases lying between them. DNA of the CDR3: TGCAGTGCTAGAGGTAGTTCGGTTGTCGGGGGGGAATACCGACTCCGACAGGAGGGGGCTTTCTTT. Translated, it gives CSARGSSVVGGEYRLRQEGAFF.

The chain links TRBV6-6 to TRBJ1-1; D is possibly TRBD1 (5 bases). The V end lost 6 bases, the J end lost 7 bases, and 9 bases lay between the germline ends. Looked up from germline, CDR1 is MNHNY and CDR2 is SVGAGI (reference sequence). The CDR3 sequence is 11 residues long. The CDR3, as DNA: TGTGCCAGCAGGTGGGACGGTGAAGCTTTCTTT. This encodes CASRWDGEAFF.

This clonotype was picked up many times. This chain joins TRBV14 and TRBJ1-1, with D hard to call. Between the trimmed V and J ends, which lost 3 bases and 0 bases, there was a span of 11 bases. The CDR3 runs 15 residues. Germline CDR1 is SGHDN and CDR2 is FVKESK. CDR3 region: CASSHDFGLNTEAFF. The CDR3 DNA follows: TGTGCCAGCAGCCACGATTTTGGTCTGAACACTGAAGCTTTCTTT.

This chain joins TRBV20-1 and TRBJ2-4; D ambiguous. The CDR3 consists of 11 residues. CDR1 is DFQATT, CDR2 SNEGSKA, per germline (reference sequence). Trimming left V 0 bases short and J 8 bases short, with 5 bases between. CDR3 amino acids: CSARDSHIQYF. DNA for the CDR3: TGCAGTGCTAGAGACTCCCACATTCAGTACTTC.

This clonotype was detected ten times or more. The chain employs TRBV10-1 and TRBJ1-1, with 8 bases fitting TRBD1. This CDR3 is built from 14 residues. Trimming removed 8 bases from V and 5 bases from J; junction bases left unmatched: 10. Germline assignment: CDR1 WNHNN and CDR2 SYGVQD (reference sequence). CDR3 sequence reads: CASGGEQGGTEAFF. The CDR3 region has the DNA TGCGCCAGCGGAGGGGAACAGGGGGGGACTGAAGCTTTCTTT.